Listed below are T cell receptor beta chains from one sample, sequenced in a study of T cells in localized non-small cell lung cancer. Profiling relied on immunoSEQ multiplex PCR, and the TCRdb table lists in-frame clones only, not all of them. The sample has more than 10,000 clones; approximately 84% are singletons. The source was peripheral blood, collected before any cancer treatment. The receptors stem from a male donor at least 60 years old with stage III lung adenocarcinoma. Both conserved end residues are trimmed from each CDR3. Each record gives: J gene, V gene, CDR3 protein.

J gene: TRBJ1-6; V gene: TRBV6-5; CDR3 protein: ASLTGDSPLH
J gene: TRBJ2-5; V gene: TRBV4-1; CDR3 protein: ASSQFGTNQETQY
J gene: TRBJ2-3; V gene: TRBV11-2; CDR3 protein: ASSPPSTGYTDTQY
J gene: TRBJ2-2; V gene: TRBV5-4; CDR3 protein: ASSLAWQGADTGELF
J gene: TRBJ1-1; V gene: TRBV19; CDR3 protein: ASSTWGQGALAF
J gene: TRBJ2-7; V gene: TRBV7-2; CDR3 protein: ASSLGFGAVEQY
J gene: TRBJ1-1; V gene: TRBV4-2; CDR3 protein: ASSPNPRARNTEAF
J gene: TRBJ1-5; V gene: TRBV7-8; CDR3 protein: ASSQRQGQPQH
J gene: TRBJ2-7; V gene: TRBV14; CDR3 protein: ASSPNRLTWY
J gene: TRBJ1-5; V gene: TRBV30; CDR3 protein: AWSLRSTNQPQH
J gene: TRBJ2-1; V gene: TRBV19; CDR3 protein: ASRRGQARDEQF
J gene: TRBJ2-3; V gene: TRBV27; CDR3 protein: ASSLSLAENTDTQY
J gene: TRBJ1-2; V gene: TRBV12-5; CDR3 protein: ASGRQGAEYGYT
J gene: TRBJ1-5; V gene: TRBV15; CDR3 protein: ATSRAGAGIQPQH
J gene: TRBJ2-7; V gene: TRBV4-1; CDR3 protein: ASSQVTEGTYEQY
J gene: TRBJ2-5; V gene: TRBV19; CDR3 protein: ASSPLDREETQY
J gene: TRBJ2-1; V gene: TRBV7-9; CDR3 protein: ASSLVTGQGHYNEQF
J gene: TRBJ1-1; V gene: TRBV19; CDR3 protein: ASSRTRGANTEAF
J gene: TRBJ1-1; V gene: TRBV7-9; CDR3 protein: ASSLAGLNTEAF
J gene: TRBJ2-6; V gene: TRBV5-1; CDR3 protein: ASTTGGAGANVLT
J gene: TRBJ1-2; V gene: TRBV19; CDR3 protein: ASTRQGEGYGYT
J gene: TRBJ2-7; V gene: TRBV27; CDR3 protein: ASSFRQGTYEQY
J gene: TRBJ2-2; V gene: TRBV4-2; CDR3 protein: ASSQEGAPDTGELF
J gene: TRBJ2-5; V gene: TRBV29-1; CDR3 protein: SAPIQETQY
J gene: TRBJ1-2; V gene: TRBV6-1; CDR3 protein: ASSQRTGGYT
J gene: TRBJ2-5; V gene: TRBV6-5; CDR3 protein: ASRAPGARETQY
J gene: TRBJ2-5; V gene: TRBV27; CDR3 protein: ASSLGTSISETQY
J gene: TRBJ1-4; V gene: TRBV4-2; CDR3 protein: ASSSTGYGEKLF
J gene: TRBJ2-3; V gene: TRBV6-5; CDR3 protein: ASSYVEGTDTQY
J gene: TRBJ2-2; V gene: TRBV19; CDR3 protein: ASSMGTGAAGELF
J gene: TRBJ2-4; V gene: TRBV29-1; CDR3 protein: SVGGQGGIQY